Given below is one TCR beta chain in context. Its cognate antigen is unknown. This specimen comes from a study of cytomegalovirus exposure and HLA in healthy donors. With 3 bases clipped from V and 4 bases from J, the junction kept 9 bases outside the gene matches. Germline V gives CDR1 SGHKS, CDR2 YYEKEE (reference sequence). The length of the CDR3 is 16 residues. Amplification used 60 Vbeta primers and 13 Jbeta primers. Some clones are missing from TCRdb's copy, which holds only in-frame ones; the method was immunoSEQ multiplex PCR. The sample has about 150,000 clones; 80% are singletons. Study conclusions and caveats: As was reported, the HLA-A and HLA-B alleles of most subjects were accurately predicted from TCR beta sequences. Researchers reported from a later analysis that most CMV-associated TCR beta chains appeared HLA-restricted. An analysis that was carried out later associated 17,000 or so TCR beta sequences with HLA alleles at 0.05 false discovery rate.

The chain combines TRBV5-5 with TRBJ2-3; TRBD2 aligns across 9 bases. The receptor comes from a male donor in good health and CMV-seropositive. Sequences were obtained from PBMCs. The CDR3 nucleotides read TGTGCCAGCAGCTCGCTCCAAGCGGGAGGTGCAGATACGCAGTATTTT. As protein: CASSSLQAGGADTQYF. The variable domain in full, completed from reference TRBV5-5 and TRBJ2-3, reads DAGVTQSPTHLIKTRGQQVTLRCSPISGHKSVSWYQQVLGQGPQFIFQYYEKEERGRGNFPDRFSARQFPNYSSELNVNALLLGDSALYLCASSSLQAGGADTQYFGPGTRLTVL.